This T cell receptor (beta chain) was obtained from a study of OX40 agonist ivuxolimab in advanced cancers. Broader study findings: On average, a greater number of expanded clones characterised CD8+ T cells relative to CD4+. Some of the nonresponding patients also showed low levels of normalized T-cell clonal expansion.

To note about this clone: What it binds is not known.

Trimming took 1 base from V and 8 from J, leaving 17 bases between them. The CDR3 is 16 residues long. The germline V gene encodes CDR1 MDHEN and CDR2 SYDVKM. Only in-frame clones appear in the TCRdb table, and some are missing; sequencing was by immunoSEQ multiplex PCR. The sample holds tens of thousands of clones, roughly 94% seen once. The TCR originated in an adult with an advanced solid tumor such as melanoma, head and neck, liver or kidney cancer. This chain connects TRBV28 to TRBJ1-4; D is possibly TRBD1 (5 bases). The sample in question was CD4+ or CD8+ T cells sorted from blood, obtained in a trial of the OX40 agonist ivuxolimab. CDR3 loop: CASSLSLGTNNEKLFF. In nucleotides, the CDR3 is TGTGCCAGCAGTTTATCCCTGGGGACGAACAACGAAAAACTGTTTTTT.